The 24 T cell receptor beta chains in this list originate from one sample, sequenced in a study of shared clonotypes between healthy human individuals. The assay was immunoSEQ multiplex PCR, and TCRdb's table has in-frame clones only and misses some. The sample shows about 600,000 clones, roughly 79% of them seen only once. Sequenced material: PBMCs. These receptors were obtained from a middle-aged woman in good health. Some clones in this sample may be carry-over from other donors' samples.

The chain combines TRBV2 with TRBJ2-3, with D perhaps matching TRBD1 or TRBD2 (5 bases each). CDR1 and CDR2 from the germline V gene are SNHLY and FYNNEI. V was cut by 7 bases and J by 2 bases, with 16 bases left in between. This CDR3 is 15 amino acids long. The CDR3 protein is CASTNRGGYTDTQYF. DNA of the CDR3: TGTGCCAGCACCAATCGGGGCGGCTACACAGATACGCAGTATTTT.

This clone has more than one count but fewer than ten. This chain uses TRBV5-1 with TRBJ1-1, with D unclear. CDR3 length: 13 residues. Deletions cut 7 bases from V and 4 bases from J, with 14 bases between. CDR1 and CDR2 (germline): SGHRS, YFSETQ. This CDR3 reads CASLVGEGTEAFF. CDR3 DNA sequence: TGCGCCAGCCTTGTTGGCGAGGGCACTGAAGCTTTCTTT. The full variable domain, in which reference TRBV5-1 and TRBJ1-1 provide the parts outside the CDR3, is KAGVTQTPRYLIKTRGQQVTLSCSPISGHRSVSWYQQTPGQGLQFLFEYFSETQRNKGNFPGRFSGRQFSNSRSEMNVSTLELGDSALYLCASLVGEGTEAFFGQGTRLTVV.

A word on this clone: Because the CDR3's place on the DNA is in doubt, the DNA is left out and the CDR3 is given as listed by TCRdb. The chain is built from TRBV11-3 and TRBJ1-1; the tabulated D call, TRBD1, remains unverified against the DNA. Including both end residues, the CDR3 is 20 amino acids long. Germline CDR1 is SGHNT and CDR2 is YENEEA. The CDR3 protein is CASSLVLDRVNTEAFFSLRF.

The rearrangement links TRBV7-6 to TRBJ2-1; D is undetermined. The CDR3 covers 13 residues. The V and J ends lost 5 bases and 0 bases respectively, with 5 bases between them. CDR1 SGHVS and CDR2 FNYEAQ come from the germline V gene. The CDR3 region is CASSPSSYNEQFF. CDR3 in DNA: TGTGCCAGCAGCCCGAGCTCCTACAATGAGCAGTTCTTC.

In its sample, this clone was seen a few times. V usage is TRBV28 and J usage is TRBJ2-7; tentative D call: TRBD2 (6 bases). CDR1 and CDR2 from the germline V gene are MDHEN and SYDVKM. The CDR3 length is 13 residues. Trimming stripped 4 bases from V and 3 bases from J, with 10 bases between. The chain's CDR3 is CASSSPGGYEQYF. In nucleotides, the CDR3 is TGTGCCAGCAGTTCCCCCGGGGGCTACGAGCAGTACTTC.

This clone has a single count. A read error may be the cause here, since a much bigger clone is one base away. The chain carries TRBV25-1 and TRBJ1-4; TRBD1 might be the D (6 bases). The CDR3 has 12 amino acids. V was cut by 8 bases and J by 7 bases, with 11 bases left in between. Germline V gene data show CDR1 as MGHDK and CDR2 as SYGVNS. This CDR3 reads CASDGGREKLFF. In DNA form, the CDR3 reads TGTGCCAGCGACGGGGGGCGTGAAAAACTGTTTTTT.

This rearrangement joins TRBV30 to TRBJ2-2; D is ambiguous. CDR3 length: 11 amino acids. Germline V gives CDR1 GTSNPN, CDR2 SVGIG (reference sequence). V was pared by 3 bases and J by 7 bases, with 6 bases between. The CDR3 DNA reads as TGTGCCTGGAGCGACCGCGGGGAGCTGTTTTTT. Translated: CAWSDRGELFF.

The chain recombines TRBV5-4 with TRBJ2-2, with D possibly matching TRBD2 (5 bases). V was cut by 0 bases and J by 0 bases, with 12 bases left in between. Germline CDR1 and CDR2: SGHNT and YYREEE (reference sequence). This CDR3 has 17 amino acids. The CDR3 nucleotides are TGTGCCAGCAGCTTGGGCACTAGAGGGACGAACACCGGGGAGCTGTTTTTT. Encoded protein: CASSLGTRGTNTGELFF.

The chain employs TRBV5-1 and TRBJ1-5, with 7 nucleotides matching TRBD1. The junction had 6 bases not matched to a gene; V was cut back by 0 bases and J by 0 bases. The germline V gene encodes CDR1 SGHRS and CDR2 YFSETQ. This CDR3 spans 17 amino acids. CDR3 loop: CASSLGDSLYSNQPQHF. For the CDR3, the DNA is TGCGCCAGCAGCTTGGGGGACAGCCTCTATAGCAATCAGCCCCAGCATTTT.

The chain is built from TRBV28 and TRBJ1-2; D is ambiguous. Germline loops: CDR1 MDHEN, CDR2 SYDVKM. Trimming took 2 bases from V and 4 from J, leaving 8 bases between them. There are 13 residues in the CDR3. The CDR3 here is CASSLLDTYGYTF. DNA of the CDR3: TGTGCCAGCAGTTTACTAGACACCTATGGCTACACCTTC.

This chain uses TRBV29-1 with TRBJ1-2, with 11 bases identical to TRBD1. The CDR3 is made up of 15 amino acids. The germline gives CDR1 SQVTM, CDR2 ANQGSEA. Losses at the gene ends were 3 bases for V and 2 bases for J; bases not matched to a gene: 5. The CDR3 bases are TGCAGCGTTGAGGGCTGGGACAGGGGGAACTATGGCTACACCTTC. Its protein is CSVEGWDRGNYGYTF.

The rearrangement links TRBV7-3 to TRBJ2-5; 11 nucleotides align to TRBD2. V lost 5 bases and J lost 4; bases outside the gene matches: 6. This CDR3 comprises 15 residues. The germline gives CDR1 SGHTA, CDR2 FQGTGA. The CDR3 is CASSLAGTSGETQYF. The CDR3 bases are TGTGCCAGCAGCCTCGCCGGGACTAGCGGAGAGACCCAGTACTTC.

This clone was seen just once. The chain is built from TRBV5-1 and TRBJ1-5, with 10 bases fitting TRBD1. With V trimmed by 4 bases and J by 5 bases, 6 bases remained unmatched. The germline gives CDR1 SGHRS, CDR2 YFSETQ. The CDR3 has 15 amino acids. CDR3 protein: CASSPGQGSYQPQHF. CDR3 DNA sequence: TGCGCCAGCAGCCCGGGACAGGGGTCTTATCAGCCCCAGCATTTT.

The CDR3 DNA reads as TGTGCCAGCGGACGACTAAATCGGTACGAGCAGTACTTC. This encodes CASGRLNRYEQYF. The chain joins TRBV2 to TRBJ2-7, with D possibly TRBD2 on 5 matching bases. Looked up from germline, CDR1 is SNHLY and CDR2 is FYNNEI. V lost 8 bases to trimming and J lost 4 bases, with 15 bases between them. The CDR3 consists of 13 residues.

J is TRBJ2-7 and V is TRBV5-8, with 8 positions matching TRBD2. This CDR3 is 15 amino acids long. Unmatched junction bases numbered 5, after V lost 1 base and J lost 2 bases. Germline V gene sequence: CDR1 SGHTS, CDR2 YDEGEE. CDR3 sequence reads: CASSLSGSGAYEQYF. The CDR3 DNA reads as TGTGCCAGCAGCTTGAGCGGGAGTGGGGCCTACGAGCAGTACTTC. Complete variable domain (other parts from reference TRBV5-8 and TRBJ2-7): EAGVTQSPTHLIKTRGQQATLRCSPISGHTSVYWYQQALGLGLQFLLWYDEGEERNRGNFPPRFSGRQFPNYSSELNVNALELEDSALYLCASSLSGSGAYEQYFGPGTRLTVT.

The V and J genes are TRBV28 and TRBJ2-7; D possibly uses TRBD1 or TRBD2 (5 bases each). CDR1 is MDHEN, CDR2 SYDVKM, per germline. V lost 6 bases to trimming and J lost 4 bases, with 13 bases between them. The length of the CDR3 is 13 residues. CDR3 in DNA: TGTGCCAGCAGAACAGGAGGTCCGTACGAGCAGTACTTC. Its translation: CASRTGGPYEQYF.

This chain connects TRBV7-9 to TRBJ1-2, with no clear D. V shed 4 bases and J shed 3 bases, with 12 bases lying between them. The CDR3 extends over 14 amino acids. CDR1 SEHNR and CDR2 FQNEAQ come from the germline V gene (reference sequence). The CDR3 loop is CASSSVPEYYGYTF. In nucleotides, the CDR3 is TGTGCCAGCAGCTCTGTCCCTGAATACTATGGCTACACCTTC.

The chain uses TRBV2 and TRBJ1-5, with 7 bases aligning to TRBD1. V shed 4 bases, J shed 0 bases, and the junction held 6 bases outside the gene matches. The CDR3 is 16 amino acids. Germline loops: CDR1 SNHLY, CDR2 FYNNEI. DNA for the CDR3: TGTGCCAGCAGTGGACAGGGAAGTTATAGCAATCAGCCCCAGCATTTT. Translated, it gives CASSGQGSYSNQPQHF.

The chain carries TRBV2 and TRBJ2-1; the D call may be TRBD1 or TRBD2 (5 bases each). Germline values: CDR1 SNHLY, CDR2 FYNNEI. The CDR3 spans 15 residues. Trimming removed 4 bases from V and 0 bases from J, with 10 bases in between. In DNA, the CDR3 is TGTGCCAGCAGTGCAGGGACCAGCTCCTACAATGAGCAGTTCTTC. This sequence encodes CASSAGTSSYNEQFF.

This chain uses TRBV7-8 with TRBJ2-5; the D gene could be TRBD1 or TRBD2 (7 bases each). This CDR3 region has 13 residues. Germline lookup yields CDR1 SGHVS and CDR2 FQNEAQ. Trimming took 5 bases from V and 5 from J, leaving 12 bases between them. CDR3 region: CASSQGGLETQYF. CDR3 nucleotide sequence: TGTGCCAGCAGCCAGGGGGGGTTGGAGACCCAGTACTTC.

This sequence joins TRBV7-8 and TRBJ1-2; D uncertain. The length of the CDR3 is 17 residues. Deletions cut 5 bases from V and 7 bases from J, with 26 bases between. Per germline, CDR1 SGHVS and CDR2 FQNEAQ. The CDR3 bases are TGTGCCAGCAGCCTTGCTTTAACGTGGAACCCGCCGGGTGGCTACACCTTC. This gives the protein CASSLALTWNPPGGYTF.

This chain uses TRBV4-1 with TRBJ1-5; no reliable D call. Trimming pared 0 bases from V and 0 bases from J, leaving 15 bases between. The CDR3 is made up of 18 amino acids. Germline CDR1 MGHRA, CDR2 YSYEKL. CDR3: CASSQEPAVSYSNQPQHF. CDR3 coding DNA: TGCGCCAGCAGCCAAGAGCCCGCCGTAAGCTATAGCAATCAGCCCCAGCATTTT.

The rearrangement links TRBV10-3 to TRBJ2-7; D is uncertain. The ends were cut back, 4 bases at V and 6 bases at J, with 19 bases in the middle. Germline lookup yields CDR1 ENHRY and CDR2 SYGVKD. This CDR3 is 15 amino acids long. The chain's CDR3 is CAISVDFAGKSEQYF. CDR3 coding DNA: TGTGCCATCAGTGTGGATTTCGCCGGTAAGAGCGAGCAGTACTTC.

The chain is built from TRBV29-1 and TRBJ2-1; TRBD2 matches 9 bases. The junction had 7 bases not matched to a gene; V was cut back by 2 bases and J by 8 bases. Germline-derived CDR1 and CDR2 are SQVTM and ANQGSEA. The CDR3 runs to 14 residues. The CDR3 DNA sequence: TGCAGCGTTGAAATAGCGGGAGCTAGGTATGAGCAGTTCTTC. This encodes CSVEIAGARYEQFF.